This TCR beta chain was sequenced during a study of shared clonotypes between healthy human individuals. For the study at large: Each donor had three CD4 naive, three CD4 memory, two CD8 naive and one CD8 memory plate.

Measured with immunoSEQ multiplex PCR; TCRdb has only the in-frame clones, and not every one. The sample holds nearly 2 million clones, 85% to 95% seen once. In its sample, this clone was seen once. Terminally differentiated effector memory CD45RA+ cells were excluded by CCR7 positive selection of CD45RO-negative cells. All participating donors were Caucasian adults from Nashville, Tennessee. Germline loops: CDR1 SGHTA, CDR2 FQGNSA. The CDR3 length is 13 residues. V lost 1 base to trimming and J lost 7 bases, with 7 bases between them. The material sequenced was naive CD8+ T cells sorted from blood. The V and J genes are TRBV7-2 and TRBJ2-2; D gene uncertain. The TCR was taken from a man aged 18 to 30 in good health. In nucleotides, the CDR3 is TGTGCCAGCAGCTTAGTTAACGGCGGGGAGCTGTTTTTT. As protein: CASSLVNGGELFF.